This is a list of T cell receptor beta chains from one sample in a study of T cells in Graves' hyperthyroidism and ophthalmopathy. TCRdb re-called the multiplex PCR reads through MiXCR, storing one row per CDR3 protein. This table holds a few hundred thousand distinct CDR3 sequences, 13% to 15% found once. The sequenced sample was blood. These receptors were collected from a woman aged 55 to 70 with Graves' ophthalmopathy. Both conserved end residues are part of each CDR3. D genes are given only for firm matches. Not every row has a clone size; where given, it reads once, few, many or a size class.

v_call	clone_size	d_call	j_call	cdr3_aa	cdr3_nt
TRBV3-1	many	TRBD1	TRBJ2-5	CASSQEGSRGETQYF	TGTGCCAGCAGCCAAGAGGGTAGCAGGGGGGAGACCCAGTACTTC
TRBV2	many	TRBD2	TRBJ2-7	CASRTTTSGIVYEQYF	TGTGCCAGCAGGACTACTACTAGCGGGATAGTCTACGAGCAGTACTTC
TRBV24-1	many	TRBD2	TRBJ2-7	CATSETGTSGSRHEQYF	TGTGCCACCAGTGAGACCGGGACTAGCGGGAGTAGGCACGAGCAGTACTTC
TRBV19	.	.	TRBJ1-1	CASSQAYANTEAFF	TGTGCCAGTAGTCAGGCTTACGCGAACACTGAAGCTTTCTTT
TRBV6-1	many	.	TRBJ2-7	CASSSRDATYEQYF	TGTGCCAGCAGCAGCCGGGACGCAACCTACGAGCAGTACTTC
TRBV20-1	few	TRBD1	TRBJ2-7	CSARFQGAGAYEQYF	TGCAGTGCTAGATTCCAGGGGGCAGGGGCCTACGAGCAGTACTTC
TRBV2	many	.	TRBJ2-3	CASSKGSGSTDTQYF	TGTGCCAGCAGTAAGGGATCCGGGAGCACAGATACGCAGTATTTT
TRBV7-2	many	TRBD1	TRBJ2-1	CASSWQGADEQFF	TGTGCCAGCAGCTGGCAGGGGGCCGATGAGCAGTTCTTC
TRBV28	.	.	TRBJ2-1	CASSPNGAGANNEQFF	TGTGCCAGCAGTCCGAACGGTGCAGGGGCGAACAATGAGCAGTTCTTC
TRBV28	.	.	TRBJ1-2	CASSPPYGVDGYTF	TGTGCCAGCAGTCCCCCATACGGGGTGGACGGCTACACCTTC